This TCR beta chain was sequenced for a study of cytomegalovirus exposure and HLA in healthy donors. Broader study findings: Most TCR sequences were rare, but some public TCRs occurred in many donors. Segments of the TCR beta V type were, in most cases, productive about 87% or about 30% of the time in an earlier analysis.

In this sample, this clone turned up once. Its specificity is unknown. The PCR made use of 60 Vbeta and 13 Jbeta primers. Sequenced by immunoSEQ multiplex PCR; TCRdb stores in-frame clones only, minus some. The sample has some 110,000 clones, around 73% seen once. The CDR3 extends over 15 amino acids. Germline V gene data show CDR1 as SGDLS and CDR2 as YYNGEE. The germline V and J ends were trimmed by 3 bases and 4 bases, with 13 bases remaining between them. The J gene is TRBJ2-2, the V gene TRBV9; D is uncertain. The sequenced material came from PBMCs. This clonotype originated in a man aged 55 to 70 in good health and CMV-seropositive. This CDR3 reads CASSGNYKPTGELFF. CDR3 coding DNA: TGTGCCAGCAGCGGTAATTACAAACCCACCGGGGAGCTGTTTTTT.